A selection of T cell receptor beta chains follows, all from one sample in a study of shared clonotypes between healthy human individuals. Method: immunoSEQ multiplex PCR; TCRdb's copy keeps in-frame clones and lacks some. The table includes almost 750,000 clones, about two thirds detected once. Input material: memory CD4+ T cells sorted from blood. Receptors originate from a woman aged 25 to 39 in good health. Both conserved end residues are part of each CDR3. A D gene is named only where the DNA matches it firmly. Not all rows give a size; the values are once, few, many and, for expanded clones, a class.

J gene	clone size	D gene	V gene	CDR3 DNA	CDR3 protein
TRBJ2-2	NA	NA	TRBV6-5	TGTGCCAGCAGTTACCACGGGATTGGCACCGGGGAGCTGTTTTTT	CASSYHGIGTGELFF
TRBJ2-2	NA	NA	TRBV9	TGTGCCAGCAGCGTAGCCGGCAGATCTTTTACCGGGGAGCTGTTTTTT	CASSVAGRSFTGELFF
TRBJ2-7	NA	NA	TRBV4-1	TGCGCCAGCAGCCAAGAGTCGGGACTCCCGTACGAGCAGTACTTC	CASSQESGLPYEQYF
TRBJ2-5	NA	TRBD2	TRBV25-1	TGTGCCAGCAGTGAATTTATGCTAGCGGGAGTCGTCGGAGAGACCCAGTACTTC	CASSEFMLAGVVGETQYF
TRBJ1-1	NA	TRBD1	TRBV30	TGTGCCTGGAGTCCTCCAGGGGGGCAAGCTTTCTTT	CAWSPPGGQAFF
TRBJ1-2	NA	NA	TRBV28	TGTGCCAGCAGTAACTTAAACAGGGTCGTCTATGGCTACACCTTC	CASSNLNRVVYGYTF
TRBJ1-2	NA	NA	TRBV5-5	TGTGCCAGCAGCTTGGGGGGCGCGGAGTATGGCTACACCTTC	CASSLGGAEYGYTF
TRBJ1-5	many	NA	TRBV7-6	TGTGCCAGCAGCTTACAGGGGTTTGGTCAGCCCCAGCATTTT	CASSLQGFGQPQHF
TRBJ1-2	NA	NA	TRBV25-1	TGTGCCAGCAGGCCCGCGACAGTTCTGCTCTATGGCTACACCTTC	CASRPATVLLYGYTF
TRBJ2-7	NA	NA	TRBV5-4	TGTGCCAGCAGCTTGGCGCCGTCCTACGAGCAGTACTTC	CASSLAPSYEQYF
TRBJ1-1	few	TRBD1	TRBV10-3	TGTGCCACTAGACAGGGGGACACTGAAGCTTTCTTT	CATRQGDTEAFF
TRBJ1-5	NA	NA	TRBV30	TGTGCCTGGAGCAATCATAGCAATCAGCCCCAGCATTTT	CAWSNHSNQPQHF
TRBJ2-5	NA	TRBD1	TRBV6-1	TGTGCCAGCAACACAGGGGGGTCGAGCGAGACCCAGTACTTC	CASNTGGSSETQYF
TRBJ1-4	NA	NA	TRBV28	TGTGCCAGCACCCGGGGATCAACTAATGAAAAACTGTTTTTT	CASTRGSTNEKLFF
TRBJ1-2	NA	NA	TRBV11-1	TGTGCCAGCAGCTTAGACCATCAGGCGGGCTACACCTTC	CASSLDHQAGYTF
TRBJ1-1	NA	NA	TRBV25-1	TGTGCCAGCAGTGAAGGTTGGCGATACCCCACTGAAGCTTTCTTT	CASSEGWRYPTEAFF
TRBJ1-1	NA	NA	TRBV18	TGTGCCAGCTCACCACAGTGGGAAAACACTGAAGCTTTCTTT	CASSPQWENTEAFF
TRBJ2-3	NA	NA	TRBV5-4	TGTGCCAGCAGCTTGGCAACAGATACGCAGTATTTT	CASSLATDTQYF
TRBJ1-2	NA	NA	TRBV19	TGTGCCAGTAGTATGAGGGATTGGGGCGGCTATGGCTACACCTTC	CASSMRDWGGYGYTF
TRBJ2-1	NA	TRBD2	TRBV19	TGTGCCAGTAGTATAGTGGGCGGGAGTCACCACAATGAGCAGTTCTTC	CASSIVGGSHHNEQFF
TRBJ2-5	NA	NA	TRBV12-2	TGTGCAAGTCGCTTAAGGGGGACGCCAGGTTTAATGATGGGGACCCAGTACTTC	CASRLRGTPGLMMGTQYF
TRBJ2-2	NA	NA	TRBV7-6	TGTGCCAGCAGCTTAGTAGTAAACGGGGAGCTGTTTTTT	CASSLVVNGELFF
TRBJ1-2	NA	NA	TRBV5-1	TGCGCCAGCAGCTTGGTTATGGGTTCGGACGGCTACACCTTC	CASSLVMGSDGYTF
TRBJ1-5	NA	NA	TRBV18	TGTGCCAGCTCACCTGGGGCTCACCCTAATCAGCCCCAGCATTTT	CASSPGAHPNQPQHF
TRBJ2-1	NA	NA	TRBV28	TGTGCCAGCACCCGATACGGACAAGAGCAGTTCTTC	CASTRYGQEQFF
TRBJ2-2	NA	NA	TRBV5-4	TGTGCCAGCAGCTTGGTCAACTCCGGGGAGCTGTTTTTT	CASSLVNSGELFF
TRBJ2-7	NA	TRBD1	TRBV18	TGTGCCAGCTCACCGCCGGGACAGGGGGTTTACGAGCAGTACTTC	CASSPPGQGVYEQYF
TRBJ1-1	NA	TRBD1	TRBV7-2	TGTGCCAGCAGCTTAGATGGGACAGGACGTTATGAAGCTTTCTTT	CASSLDGTGRYEAFF
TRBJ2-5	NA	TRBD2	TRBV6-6	TGTGCCAGCAGCCATCGACTAGCGGGAGAACAAGAGACCCAGTACTTC	CASSHRLAGEQETQYF
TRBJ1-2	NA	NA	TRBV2	TGTGCCAGCAGTCCCACCGGGGCCGAGTATGGCTACACCTTC	CASSPTGAEYGYTF
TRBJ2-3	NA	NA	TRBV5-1	TGCGCCAGCGATGGTGGGGGCCTGACAGATACGCAGTATTTT	CASDGGGLTDTQYF
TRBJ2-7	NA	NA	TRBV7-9	TGTGCCAGCAGTCCCTATACGGGGGAGCAGTACTTC	CASSPYTGEQYF
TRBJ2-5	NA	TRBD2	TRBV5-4	TGTGCCAGCAGCTTGGGAGGGGTAGCGGGGCGCCAAGAGACCCAGTACTTC	CASSLGGVAGRQETQYF
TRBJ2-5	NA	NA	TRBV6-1	TGTGCCAGCGGGGAAGGCGGCCAAGAGACCCAGTACTTC	CASGEGGQETQYF
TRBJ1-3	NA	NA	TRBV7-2	TGTGCCAGCTCTATGCCCGGAGTTGGAAACACCATATATTTT	CASSMPGVGNTIYF
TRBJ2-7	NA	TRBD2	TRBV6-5	TGTGCCAGCAGTTACACGGGAGGGCCCTACGAGCAGTACTTC	CASSYTGGPYEQYF
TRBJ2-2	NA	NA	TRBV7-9	TGTGCCAGCAGCTTAGTAGGGGGCACCGGGGAGCTGTTTTTT	CASSLVGGTGELFF
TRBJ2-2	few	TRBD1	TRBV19	TGTGCCAGTATCGATGAGGGGGCCAGGAACACCGGGGAGCTGTTTTTT	CASIDEGARNTGELFF
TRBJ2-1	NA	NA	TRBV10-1	TGCGCCAGCAGTGTAGGTCGCGAGCAGTTCTTC	CASSVGREQFF
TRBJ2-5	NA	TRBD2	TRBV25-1	TGTGCCAGCAGTGCTACCTTTGGAGCGGGAGGCGGGGAGACCCAGTACTTC	CASSATFGAGGGETQYF
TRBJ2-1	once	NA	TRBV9	TGTGCCAGCAGCGTTGGGTGGGGGGATTCAATGGGTGAGCAGTTCTTC	CASSVGWGDSMGEQFF
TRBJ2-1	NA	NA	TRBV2	TGTGCCAGCCGTCGGCGGGACTCCTACAATGAGCAGTTCTTC	CASRRRDSYNEQFF
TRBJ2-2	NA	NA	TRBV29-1	TGCAGCGTTCGGGCATATAACACCGGGGAGCTGTTTTTT	CSVRAYNTGELFF
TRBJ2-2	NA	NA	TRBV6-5	TGTGCCAGCCAGGCGCCCACGGGAACCGGGGAGCTGTTTTTT	CASQAPTGTGELFF
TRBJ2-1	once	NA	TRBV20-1	TGCAGTGCTAAGGCCCCCGATGAGCAGTTCTTC	CSAKAPDEQFF
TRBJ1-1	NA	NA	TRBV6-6	TGTGCCAGCAGTTACTCGGCGGTAGGCACTGAAGCTTTCTTT	CASSYSAVGTEAFF
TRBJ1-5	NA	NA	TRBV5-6	TGTGCCAGCAAAAAAGGACTCCTACCTAGCAATCAGCCCCAGCATTTT	CASKKGLLPSNQPQHF
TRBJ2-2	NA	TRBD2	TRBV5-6	TGTGCCAGCAGGACTAGCGGACAATACACCGGGGAGCTGTTTTTT	CASRTSGQYTGELFF
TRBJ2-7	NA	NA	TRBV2	TGTGCCAGCAGACGACAGGATACAGGTTCCTACGAGCAGTACTTC	CASRRQDTGSYEQYF
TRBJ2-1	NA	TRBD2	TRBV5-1	TGCGCCAGCAGCTTGGGAGCGGGAGGGAACAATGAGCAGTTCTTC	CASSLGAGGNNEQFF
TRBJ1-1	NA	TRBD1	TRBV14	TGTGCCAGCAGCCGCACAGGGGGCTTGAACACTGAAGCTTTCTTT	CASSRTGGLNTEAFF
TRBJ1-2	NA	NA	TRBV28	TGTGCCAGCCGTGGTGCGGACATAGCTAACTATGGCTACACCTTC	CASRGADIANYGYTF
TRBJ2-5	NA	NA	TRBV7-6	TGTGCCAGCAGCTTAGCTGGTAGACAAGAGACCCAGTACTTC	CASSLAGRQETQYF
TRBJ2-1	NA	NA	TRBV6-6	TGTGCCAGCAGTTACTCTTCCGTTGGCTACAATGAGCAGTTCTTC	CASSYSSVGYNEQFF
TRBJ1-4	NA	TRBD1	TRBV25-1	TGTGCCAGCAGTGTTTCCGAAGGGGGCTTTAGTGAAAAACTGTTTTTT	CASSVSEGGFSEKLFF
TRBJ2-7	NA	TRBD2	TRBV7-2	TGTGCCAGCAGCTTAGGCCTAGCGGGAGGGACCTACGAGCAGTACTTC	CASSLGLAGGTYEQYF
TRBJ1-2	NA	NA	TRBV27	TGTGCCAGCAGAGACCCAACGGTCTCCCGGGATGGCTACACCTTC	CASRDPTVSRDGYTF
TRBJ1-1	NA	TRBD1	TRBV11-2	TGTGCCAGCAGCTTATTTCAGGGGGACACTGAAGCTTTCTTT	CASSLFQGDTEAFF
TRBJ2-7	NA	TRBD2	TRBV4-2	TGTGCCAGCAGCCCTGGACTAGCGATCGAGCAGTACTTC	CASSPGLAIEQYF